The 16 T cell receptor beta chains below were found in one sample sequenced in a study of blood T cell repertoires in COVID-19. Sequencing was performed with immunoSEQ multiplex PCR; in TCRdb, only in-frame clones are kept and a portion is missing. Of about 120,000 clones in the sample, roughly four fifths were seen once. Material for sequencing was peripheral blood. Every receptor here comes from a man aged 30-40 years with COVID-19, enrolled during active disease.

The genes are TRBV19 and TRBJ2-6, with no clear D. Trimming pared 5 bases from V and 4 bases from J, leaving 6 bases between. In germline, CDR1 is LNHDA, CDR2 SQIVND (reference sequence). The CDR3 runs to 13 residues. CDR3 nucleotides: TGTGCCAGTAGTCCCCTAGGGGCCAACGTCCTGACTTTC. As protein: CASSPLGANVLTF.

V gene TRBV6-6 combines with J gene TRBJ1-6; 7 bases are shared with TRBD1. The CDR3 is made up of 16 amino acids. CDR1 and CDR2 (germline): MNHNY, SVGAGI (reference sequence). The V segment lost 6 bases and the J segment 2 bases; nucleotides outside the gene matches: 7. The CDR3 nucleotides read TGTGCCAGCAGCCCGACAGGGAGCGCCTATAATTCACCCCTCCACTTT. Encoded protein: CASSPTGSAYNSPLHF.

This clone was picked up a small number of times. J is TRBJ2-7 and V is TRBV7-8; 9 nucleotides match TRBD1. The germline V gene encodes CDR1 SGHVS and CDR2 FQNEAQ. J was trimmed by 6 bases and V by 5 bases; bases with no gene match: 11. The CDR3 is made up of 15 amino acids. CDR3 protein: CASSPDGTGRGEQYF. In DNA form, the CDR3 reads TGTGCCAGCAGCCCTGACGGGACAGGGAGAGGCGAGCAGTACTTC.

This clone was observed a handful of times. The V gene is TRBV6-1, the J gene TRBJ1-5, with D perhaps TRBD1 (5 bases). CDR1 and CDR2 from the germline V gene are MNHNS and SASEGT. The CDR3 is 16 residues long. The V and J ends lost 2 bases and 0 bases respectively, with 11 bases between them. The chain's CDR3 is CASSERGHISNQPQHF. CDR3 nucleotide sequence: TGTGCCAGCAGTGAACGAGGACATATTAGCAATCAGCCCCAGCATTTT.

The chain carries TRBV28 and TRBJ1-4, with 11 bases matching TRBD1. The length of the CDR3 is 21 residues. Germline CDR1 is MDHEN and CDR2 is SYDVKM. Trimming cost V 5 bases and J 0 bases; bases outside gene matches: 17. CDR3 protein: CASSPPHLTDRGRATNEKLFF. The CDR3 nucleotides are TGTGCCAGCAGTCCGCCGCATCTTACGGACAGGGGGCGGGCAACTAATGAAAAACTGTTTTTT.

This chain connects TRBV9 to TRBJ2-2; a possible D gene is TRBD1 (6 bases). The CDR3 has 16 residues. Germline V gene data show CDR1 as SGDLS and CDR2 as YYNGEE. Trimming took off 4 bases at V and 5 bases at J, with 18 bases between the two ends. The CDR3 sequence: CASSPRPIQGTGELFF. CDR3 nucleotides: TGTGCCAGCAGCCCTAGACCAATACAGGGTACCGGGGAGCTGTTTTTT.

The rearrangement links TRBV6-5 to TRBJ1-2, with D uncertain. V was clipped by 6 bases and J by 0 bases, with 14 bases between them. CDR1 is MNHEY, CDR2 SVGAGI, per germline. The CDR3 has 15 residues. CDR3 residues: CASRPVHGANYGYTF. CDR3 coding DNA: TGTGCCAGCAGACCCGTTCACGGAGCTAACTATGGCTACACCTTC.

The genes are TRBV7-2 and TRBJ1-3; TRBD1 matches at 8 bases. Germline V gene data show CDR1 as SGHTA and CDR2 as FQGNSA. The CDR3 contains 14 residues. Germline trimming cut 1 base from V and 4 bases from J; bases unmatched to any gene: 0. The CDR3 reads CASSLGTGGNTIYF. The CDR3 DNA reads as TGTGCCAGCAGCTTAGGGACAGGGGGAAACACCATATATTTT.

This clone has just a few counts. The CDR3 loop reads CASSWSGSLGTGELFF. The CDR3 nucleotides are TGCGCCAGCAGCTGGAGCGGGAGTTTAGGCACCGGGGAGCTGTTTTTT. This sequence joins TRBV5-1 and TRBJ2-2; 8 nucleotides align to TRBD2. V lost 3 bases, J lost 4 bases, and 8 bases stayed unmatched. This CDR3 has 16 amino acids. Germline V gene lookup returns CDR1 SGHRS and CDR2 YFSETQ.

The chain employs TRBV6-1 and TRBJ1-5; D may be TRBD1 (6 bases). Deletions cut 2 bases from V and 4 bases from J, with 15 bases between. The CDR3 length is 16 residues. Germline CDR1 and CDR2: MNHNS and SASEGT. In DNA form, the CDR3 reads TGTGCCAGCAGTGAACTCCCTCCCGGGACAAATCAGCCCCAGCATTTT. Translated: CASSELPPGTNQPQHF.

This clone showed up just a few times. J is TRBJ2-1 and V is TRBV27; 7 nucleotides align to TRBD2. The ends lost 6 bases at V and 2 bases at J; junction bases unmatched: 4. Germline V gene sequence: CDR1 MNHEY, CDR2 SMNVEV (reference sequence). CDR3 length: 14 amino acids. In DNA, the CDR3 is TGTGCCAGCAGCCTACTAGCGACCTACAATGAGCAGTTCTTC. It specifies CASSLLATYNEQFF.

In this sample, this clone turned up a few times. The chain joins TRBV7-3 to TRBJ2-1, with D unclear. Per germline, CDR1 SGHTA and CDR2 FQGTGA. The CDR3 spans 15 residues. V was pared by 5 bases and J by 2 bases, with 13 bases between. This chain's CDR3 is CASSLGSSTYNEQFF. The CDR3 DNA is TGTGCCAGCAGCCTCGGGTCAAGCACCTACAATGAGCAGTTCTTC.

This sequence joins TRBV30 and TRBJ2-3, with D tentatively TRBD2 (6 bases). Trimming took 2 bases from V and 1 from J, leaving 13 bases between them. Per the germline V gene, CDR1 is GTSNPN and CDR2 is SVGIG (reference sequence). CDR3 length: 15 residues. CDR3 residues: CAWSFGRGGTDTQYF. DNA for the CDR3: TGTGCCTGGAGTTTTGGGCGGGGAGGCACAGATACGCAGTATTTT.

The chain is built from TRBV19 and TRBJ1-6, with 7 bases matching TRBD1. V dropped 9 bases and J dropped 3; count of bases not matched to a gene: 5. This CDR3 contains 14 residues. Germline V lookup: CDR1 LNHDA, CDR2 SQIVND (reference sequence). The CDR3 DNA is TGTGCCAGCCAGGGACAGTTCTATAATTCACCCCTCCACTTT. Translating it yields CASQGQFYNSPLHF.

This chain joins TRBV27 and TRBJ2-2; perhaps TRBD1 as D (5 bases). The germline V and J ends were trimmed by 3 bases and 0 bases, with 20 bases remaining between them. CDR1 is MNHEY, CDR2 SMNVEV, per germline (reference sequence). This CDR3 region has 19 residues. The CDR3 DNA follows: TGTGCCAGCAGTTTTGCCCCCCCAGCAGGGCCCGCGAACACCGGGGAGCTGTTTTTT. The encoded protein is CASSFAPPAGPANTGELFF.

This clone appeared once. J is TRBJ2-2 and V is TRBV24-1, with TRBD2 identical over 8 bases. Germline V gene data show CDR1 as KGHDR and CDR2 as SFDVKD. The CDR3 covers 16 residues. After removal of 1 base from V and 5 bases from J, the junction contained 5 bases not matched to a gene. The CDR3 sequence: CATSDLQAGETGELFF. CDR3 bases: TGTGCCACCAGTGATTTACAAGCGGGAGAGACCGGGGAGCTGTTTTTT.